These T cell receptor beta chains were read from a single sample in a study of blood T cell repertoires in COVID-19. Clones were sequenced by immunoSEQ multiplex PCR, and TCRdb holds only the in-frame ones, with some missing. The sample has more than 200,000 clones, roughly 90% seen once. The sample comprised peripheral blood. Receptors originate from a man aged 65-85 years with acute or convalescent COVID-19. CDR3s include the opening cysteine and the closing phenylalanine or tryptophan. Each record gives: D gene, clone size, V gene, J gene, CDR3 DNA, CDR3 protein. A D gene is named only where the DNA matches it firmly. The listing skips clone size in some rows; elsewhere it reads once, few, many or a size class.

D gene: TRBD2; clone size: .; V gene: TRBV6-5; J gene: TRBJ2-7; CDR3 DNA: TGTGCCAGCAGTTACTCGACAGCGGGAGGAAGCTACGAGCAGTACTTC; CDR3 protein: CASSYSTAGGSYEQYF
D gene: TRBD1; clone size: few; V gene: TRBV2; J gene: TRBJ2-1; CDR3 DNA: TGTGCCAGCAGTCGCCCAGGGGGCGAGCAGTTCTTC; CDR3 protein: CASSRPGGEQFF
D gene: .; clone size: .; V gene: TRBV19; J gene: TRBJ1-1; CDR3 DNA: TGTGCCAGTAGTATAGTAGGGACAATGAACACTGAAGCTTTCTTT; CDR3 protein: CASSIVGTMNTEAFF
D gene: .; clone size: many; V gene: TRBV7-9; J gene: TRBJ1-1; CDR3 DNA: TGTGCCAGCAGCCCTCGGCCCCCAACACAGAGTGAAGCTTTCTTT; CDR3 protein: CASSPRPPTQSEAFF
D gene: .; clone size: .; V gene: TRBV5-1; J gene: TRBJ1-2; CDR3 DNA: TGCGCCAGCAGCTTGCCCGGACAGAACTATGGCTACACCTTC; CDR3 protein: CASSLPGQNYGYTF
D gene: .; clone size: once; V gene: TRBV20-1; J gene: TRBJ1-4; CDR3 DNA: TGCAGTGCTAGTTCACAGGGCGGTCGGAATGAAAAACTGTTTTTT; CDR3 protein: CSASSQGGRNEKLFF
D gene: .; clone size: .; V gene: TRBV18; J gene: TRBJ1-5; CDR3 DNA: TGTGCCAGCCGACAGGAGAATAGCAATCAGCCCCAGCATTTT; CDR3 protein: CASRQENSNQPQHF
D gene: .; clone size: few; V gene: TRBV11-2; J gene: TRBJ1-1; CDR3 DNA: TGTGCCAGCAGCTTAGTTGTTGGTGGAGGTACTGAAGCTTTCTTT; CDR3 protein: CASSLVVGGGTEAFF
D gene: .; clone size: .; V gene: TRBV5-1; J gene: TRBJ1-5; CDR3 DNA: TGCGCCAGCAGCTCCGATGGCCAGCCCCAGCATTTT; CDR3 protein: CASSSDGQPQHF
D gene: .; clone size: .; V gene: TRBV10-3; J gene: TRBJ2-7; CDR3 DNA: TGTGCCATCAGCCCGACAGGCGACGAGCAGTACTTC; CDR3 protein: CAISPTGDEQYF
D gene: TRBD2; clone size: .; V gene: TRBV30; J gene: TRBJ2-1; CDR3 DNA: TGTGCCTGGAGCCGAATGGGACTAGCGGGAGCCGGGCAGTTCTTC; CDR3 protein: CAWSRMGLAGAGQFF
D gene: .; clone size: .; V gene: TRBV19; J gene: TRBJ2-5; CDR3 DNA: TGTGCCAGTAGTAGTGGACAGAAAGAGACCCAGTACTTC; CDR3 protein: CASSSGQKETQYF
D gene: TRBD2; clone size: .; V gene: TRBV5-6; J gene: TRBJ2-7; CDR3 DNA: TGTGCCAGCAGCTTCGAAGGTCGGGGGGTCGAGCAGTACTTC; CDR3 protein: CASSFEGRGVEQYF
D gene: TRBD2; clone size: .; V gene: TRBV11-2; J gene: TRBJ2-7; CDR3 DNA: TGTGCCAGCAGCTTAGTTACTAGCGGGAGGACCTACGAGCAGTACTTC; CDR3 protein: CASSLVTSGRTYEQYF
D gene: .; clone size: .; V gene: TRBV7-8; J gene: TRBJ1-2; CDR3 DNA: TGTGCCAGCAGCCCCCGACCCCAGGGGTCCTATGGCTACACCTTC; CDR3 protein: CASSPRPQGSYGYTF
D gene: TRBD1; clone size: .; V gene: TRBV19; J gene: TRBJ1-6; CDR3 DNA: TGTGCCAGTAGTGAAAGGACAGGGAATAATTCACCCCTCCACTTT; CDR3 protein: CASSERTGNNSPLHF
D gene: TRBD2; clone size: .; V gene: TRBV28; J gene: TRBJ2-2; CDR3 DNA: TGTGCCAGCATCCTTAGCGGGGGGACCGGGGAGCTGTTTTTT; CDR3 protein: CASILSGGTGELFF
D gene: .; clone size: .; V gene: TRBV24-1; J gene: TRBJ1-1; CDR3 DNA: TGTGCCACCAGTGGGAGCCCTAACACTGAAGCTTTCTTT; CDR3 protein: CATSGSPNTEAFF
D gene: TRBD1; clone size: .; V gene: TRBV19; J gene: TRBJ2-7; CDR3 DNA: TGTGCCAGTAGTAAAATGGACAGGGGGCCCTACGAGCAGTACTTC; CDR3 protein: CASSKMDRGPYEQYF
D gene: .; clone size: .; V gene: TRBV6-6; J gene: TRBJ2-2; CDR3 DNA: TGTGCCAGCAGTTCCGTTAGCGCCGGGGAGCTGTTTTTT; CDR3 protein: CASSSVSAGELFF
D gene: TRBD2; clone size: .; V gene: TRBV7-9; J gene: TRBJ2-7; CDR3 DNA: TGTGCCAGCAGCTCCCCTCGACTAGCGGAGACACTTACGAATCGGGAGCAGTACTTC; CDR3 protein: CASSSPRLAETLTNREQYF
D gene: TRBD1; clone size: .; V gene: TRBV3-1/TRBV3-2; J gene: TRBJ1-1; CDR3 DNA: TGTGCCAGCACCACAGGGGAAGGAACTGAAGCTTTCTTT; CDR3 protein: CASTTGEGTEAFF
D gene: TRBD2; clone size: .; V gene: TRBV6-1; J gene: TRBJ2-7; CDR3 DNA: TGTGCCAGCAGTGAAGCGGCCGGGGGAGGGGAGCAGTACTTC; CDR3 protein: CASSEAAGGGEQYF
D gene: TRBD2; clone size: .; V gene: TRBV24-1; J gene: TRBJ2-1; CDR3 DNA: TGTGCCACCAGTGATTTGACTAGCGGGGGTTACAATGAGCAGTTCTTC; CDR3 protein: CATSDLTSGGYNEQFF